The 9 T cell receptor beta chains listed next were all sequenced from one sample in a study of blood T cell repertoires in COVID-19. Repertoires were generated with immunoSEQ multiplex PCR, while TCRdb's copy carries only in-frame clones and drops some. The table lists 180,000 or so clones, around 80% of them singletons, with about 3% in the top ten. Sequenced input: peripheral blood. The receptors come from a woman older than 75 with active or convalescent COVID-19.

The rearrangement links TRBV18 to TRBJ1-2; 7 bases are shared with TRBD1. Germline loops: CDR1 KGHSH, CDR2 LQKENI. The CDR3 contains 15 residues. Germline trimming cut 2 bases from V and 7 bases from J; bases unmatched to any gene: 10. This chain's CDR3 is CASSPTVGTAPGYTF. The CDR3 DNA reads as TGTGCCAGCTCACCAACTGTTGGGACAGCGCCTGGCTACACCTTC. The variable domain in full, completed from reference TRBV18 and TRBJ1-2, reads NAGVMQNPRHLVRRRGQEARLRCSPMKGHSHVYWYRQLPEEGLKFMVYLQKENIIDESGMPKERFSAEFPKEGPSILRIQQVVRGDSAAYFCASSPTVGTAPGYTFGSGTRLTVV.

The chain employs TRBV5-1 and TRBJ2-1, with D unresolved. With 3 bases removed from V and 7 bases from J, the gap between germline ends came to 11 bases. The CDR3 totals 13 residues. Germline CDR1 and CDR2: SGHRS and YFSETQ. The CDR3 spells CASSSLSGNEQFF. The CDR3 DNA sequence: TGCGCCAGCAGCTCCCTCTCAGGTAATGAGCAGTTCTTC.

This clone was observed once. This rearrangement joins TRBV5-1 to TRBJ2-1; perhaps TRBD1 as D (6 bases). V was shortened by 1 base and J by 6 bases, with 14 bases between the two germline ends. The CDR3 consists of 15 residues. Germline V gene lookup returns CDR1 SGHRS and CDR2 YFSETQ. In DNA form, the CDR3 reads TGCGCCAGCAGCTTGTATCCAGGGGAATTCAATGAGCAGTTCTTC. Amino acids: CASSLYPGEFNEQFF.

The CDR3 here is CASRNGEARYEQYF. The CDR3 DNA sequence: TGTGCAAGTCGCAACGGGGAGGCAAGGTACGAGCAGTACTTC. This chain connects TRBV12-2 to TRBJ2-7; the DNA was not compared with TRBD2, the D call given in the table. TRBV12-2 is assigned pseudogene status. This CDR3 comprises 14 residues.

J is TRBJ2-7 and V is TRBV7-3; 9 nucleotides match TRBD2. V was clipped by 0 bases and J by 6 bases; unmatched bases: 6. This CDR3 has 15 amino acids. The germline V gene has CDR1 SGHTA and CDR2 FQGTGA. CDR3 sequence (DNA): TGTGCCAGCAGCTTAACTGCGGGAGGGTACAGCGAGCAGTACTTC. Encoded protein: CASSLTAGGYSEQYF.

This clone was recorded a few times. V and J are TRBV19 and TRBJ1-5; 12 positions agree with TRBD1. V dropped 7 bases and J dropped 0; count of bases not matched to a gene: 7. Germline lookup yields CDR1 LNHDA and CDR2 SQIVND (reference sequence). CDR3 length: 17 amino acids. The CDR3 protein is CASNPGQGANSNQPQHF. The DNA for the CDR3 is TGTGCCAGTAATCCGGGACAGGGGGCTAATAGCAATCAGCCCCAGCATTTT.

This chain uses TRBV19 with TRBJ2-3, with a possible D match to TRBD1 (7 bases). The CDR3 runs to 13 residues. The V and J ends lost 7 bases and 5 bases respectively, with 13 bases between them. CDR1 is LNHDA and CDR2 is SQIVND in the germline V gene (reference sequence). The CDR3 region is CASISQGGDTQYF. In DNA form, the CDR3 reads TGTGCCAGTATTAGCCAGGGGGGAGATACGCAGTATTTT. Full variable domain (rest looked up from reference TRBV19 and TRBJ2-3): DGGITQSPKYLFRKEGQNVTLSCEQNLNHDAMYWYRQDPGQGLRLIYYSQIVNDFQKGDIAEGYSVSREKKESFPLTVTSAQKNPTAFYLCASISQGGDTQYFGPGTRLTVL.

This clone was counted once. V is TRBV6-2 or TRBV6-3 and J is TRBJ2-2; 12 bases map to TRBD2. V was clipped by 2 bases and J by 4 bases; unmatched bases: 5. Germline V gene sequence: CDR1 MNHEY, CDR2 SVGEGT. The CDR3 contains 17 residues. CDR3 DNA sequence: TGTGCCAGCAGTTACCAACTAGCGGGGGGTAGCACCGGGGAGCTGTTTTTT. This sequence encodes CASSYQLAGGSTGELFF.

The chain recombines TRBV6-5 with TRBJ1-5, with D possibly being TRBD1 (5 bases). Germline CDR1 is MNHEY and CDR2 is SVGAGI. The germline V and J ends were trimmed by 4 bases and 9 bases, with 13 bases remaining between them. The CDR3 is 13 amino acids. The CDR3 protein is CASSFQGPSPQHF. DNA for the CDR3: TGTGCCAGCAGTTTCCAGGGCCCCTCGCCCCAGCATTTT.